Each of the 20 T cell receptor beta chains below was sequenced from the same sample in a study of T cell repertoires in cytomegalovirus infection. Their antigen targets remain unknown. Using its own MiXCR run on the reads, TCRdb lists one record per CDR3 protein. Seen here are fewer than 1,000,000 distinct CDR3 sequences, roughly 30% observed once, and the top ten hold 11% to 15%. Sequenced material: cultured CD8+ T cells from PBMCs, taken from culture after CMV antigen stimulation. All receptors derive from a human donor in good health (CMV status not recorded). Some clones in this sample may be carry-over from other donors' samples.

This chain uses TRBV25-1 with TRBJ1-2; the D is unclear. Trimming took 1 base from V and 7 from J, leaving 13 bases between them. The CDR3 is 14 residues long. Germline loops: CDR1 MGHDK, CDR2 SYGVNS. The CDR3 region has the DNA TGTGCCAGCAGTGAATTAGCCCAGTCTGCTGGCTACACCTTC. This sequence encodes CASSELAQSAGYTF.

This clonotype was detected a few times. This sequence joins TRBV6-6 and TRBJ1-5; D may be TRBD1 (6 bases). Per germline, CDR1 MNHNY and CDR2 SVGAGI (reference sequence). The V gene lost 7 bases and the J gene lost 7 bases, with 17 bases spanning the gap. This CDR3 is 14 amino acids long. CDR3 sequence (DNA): TGTGCCAGCAATGCCGGGACACCGACGCAGCCCCAGCATTTT. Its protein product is CASNAGTPTQPQHF.

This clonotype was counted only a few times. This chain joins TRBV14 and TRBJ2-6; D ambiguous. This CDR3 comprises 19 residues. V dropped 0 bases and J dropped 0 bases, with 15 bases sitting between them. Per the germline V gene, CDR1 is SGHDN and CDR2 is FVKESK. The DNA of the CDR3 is TGTGCCAGCAGCCAAGACGAAGGTCCCCCGAGCTCTGGGGCCAACGTCCTGACTTTC. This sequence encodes CASSQDEGPPSSGANVLTF.

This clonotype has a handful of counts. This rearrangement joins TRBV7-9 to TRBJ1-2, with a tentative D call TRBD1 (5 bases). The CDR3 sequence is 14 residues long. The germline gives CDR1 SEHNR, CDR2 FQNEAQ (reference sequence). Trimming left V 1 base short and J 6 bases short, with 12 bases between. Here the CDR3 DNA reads TGTGCCAGCAGCTTAGGGCCAGGGCCAGATGGCTACACCTTC. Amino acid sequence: CASSLGPGPDGYTF.

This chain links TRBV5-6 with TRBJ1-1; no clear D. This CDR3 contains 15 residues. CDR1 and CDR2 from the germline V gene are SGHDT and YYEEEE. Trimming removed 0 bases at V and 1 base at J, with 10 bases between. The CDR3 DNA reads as TGTGCCAGCAGCTTGGCCAATTCAGGGAACACTGAAGCTTTCTTT. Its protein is CASSLANSGNTEAFF.

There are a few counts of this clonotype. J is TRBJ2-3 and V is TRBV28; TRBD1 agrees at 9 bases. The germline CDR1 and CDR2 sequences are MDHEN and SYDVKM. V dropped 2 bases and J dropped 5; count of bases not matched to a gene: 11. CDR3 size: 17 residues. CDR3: CASSLPRDRESRDTQYF. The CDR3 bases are TGTGCCAGCAGTTTACCCCGGGACAGGGAGTCCAGAGATACGCAGTATTTT. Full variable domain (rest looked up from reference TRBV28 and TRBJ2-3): DVKVTQSSRYLVKRTGEKVFLECVQDMDHENMFWYRQDPGLGLRLIYFSYDVKMKEKGDIPEGYSVSREKKERFSLILESASTNQTSMYLCASSLPRDRESRDTQYFGPGTRLTVL.

CDR3 nucleotides: TGTGCCAGCAGTTCCCTCTCCACAGGAGCCTACGAGCAGTACGTC. Its translation is CASSSLSTGAYEQYV. The chain links TRBV27 to TRBJ2-7, with D perhaps matching TRBD1 (5 bases). This CDR3 is built from 15 residues. The V and J ends lost 4 bases and 2 bases respectively, with 15 bases between them. Looked up from germline, CDR1 is MNHEY and CDR2 is SMNVEV (reference sequence).

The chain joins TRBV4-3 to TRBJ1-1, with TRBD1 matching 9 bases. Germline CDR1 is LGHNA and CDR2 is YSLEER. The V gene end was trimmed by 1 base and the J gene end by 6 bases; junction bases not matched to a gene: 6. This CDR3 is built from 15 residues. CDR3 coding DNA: TGCGCCAGCAGCCAAGGTACGGACAGGGGCTCTGAAGCTTTCTTT. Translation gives CASSQGTDRGSEAFF.

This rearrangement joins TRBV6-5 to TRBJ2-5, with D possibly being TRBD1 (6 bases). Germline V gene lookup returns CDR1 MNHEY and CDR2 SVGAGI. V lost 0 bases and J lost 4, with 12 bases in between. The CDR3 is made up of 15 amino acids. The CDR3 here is CASSYSAGARETQYF. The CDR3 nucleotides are TGTGCCAGCAGTTACTCGGCAGGGGCGCGAGAGACCCAGTACTTC.

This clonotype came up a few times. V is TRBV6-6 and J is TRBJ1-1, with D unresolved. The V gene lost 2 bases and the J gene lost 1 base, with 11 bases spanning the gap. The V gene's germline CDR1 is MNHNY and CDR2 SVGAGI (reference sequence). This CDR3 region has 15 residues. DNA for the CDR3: TGTGCCAGCAGTTACGGGTCCACAGCGAACACTGAAGCTTTCTTT. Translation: CASSYGSTANTEAFF.

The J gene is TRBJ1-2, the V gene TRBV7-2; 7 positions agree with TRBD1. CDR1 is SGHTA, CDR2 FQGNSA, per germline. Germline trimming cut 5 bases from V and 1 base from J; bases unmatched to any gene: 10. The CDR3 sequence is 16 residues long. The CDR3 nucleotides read TGTGCCAGCAGCCTTGAGGGGGGGACAGTTAACTATGGCTACACCTTC. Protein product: CASSLEGGTVNYGYTF. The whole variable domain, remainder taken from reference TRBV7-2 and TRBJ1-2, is GAGVSQSPSNKVTEKGKDVELRCDPISGHTALYWYRQSLGQGLEFLIYFQGNSAPDKSGLPSDRFSAERTGGSVSTLTIQRTQQEDSAVYLCASSLEGGTVNYGYTFGSGTRLTVV.

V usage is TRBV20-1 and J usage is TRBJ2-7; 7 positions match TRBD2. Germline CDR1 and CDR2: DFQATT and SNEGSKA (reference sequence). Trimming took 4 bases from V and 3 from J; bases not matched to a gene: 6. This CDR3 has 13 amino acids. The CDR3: CSAKRAGDYEQYF. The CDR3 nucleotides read TGCAGTGCTAAACGGGCGGGGGACTACGAGCAGTACTTC.

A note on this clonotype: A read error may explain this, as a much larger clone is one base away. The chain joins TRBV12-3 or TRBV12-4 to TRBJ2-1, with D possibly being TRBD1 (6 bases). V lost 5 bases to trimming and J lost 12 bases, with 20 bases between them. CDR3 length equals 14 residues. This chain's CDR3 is CASSPRTEQKRQFF. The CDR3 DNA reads TGTGCCAGCAGTCCACGGACAGAGCAGAAAAGGCAGTTCTTC.

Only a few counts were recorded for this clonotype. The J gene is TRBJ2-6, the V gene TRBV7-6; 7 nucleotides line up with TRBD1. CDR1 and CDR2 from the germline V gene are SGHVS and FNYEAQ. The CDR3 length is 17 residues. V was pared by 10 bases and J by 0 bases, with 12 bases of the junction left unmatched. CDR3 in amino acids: CAIGTAISFSGANVLTF. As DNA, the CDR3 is TGTGCCATTGGGACAGCCATTTCCTTCTCTGGGGCCAACGTCCTGACTTTC.

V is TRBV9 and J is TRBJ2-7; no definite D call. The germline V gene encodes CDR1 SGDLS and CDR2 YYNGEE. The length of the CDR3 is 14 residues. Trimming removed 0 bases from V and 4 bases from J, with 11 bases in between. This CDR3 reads CASSVDGFGYEQYF. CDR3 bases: TGTGCCAGCAGCGTAGACGGCTTCGGGTACGAGCAGTACTTC.

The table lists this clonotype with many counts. CDR3 loop: CASSFTGGAGDTQYF. In DNA form, the CDR3 reads TGTGCCAGCAGCTTCACCGGGGGGGCCGGGGATACGCAGTATTTT. The V and J genes are TRBV7-2 and TRBJ2-3, with TRBD2 matching 8 bases. Germline V gene data show CDR1 as SGHTA and CDR2 as FQGNSA. J was trimmed by 6 bases and V by 3 bases; bases with no gene match: 8. The CDR3 is 15 residues long.

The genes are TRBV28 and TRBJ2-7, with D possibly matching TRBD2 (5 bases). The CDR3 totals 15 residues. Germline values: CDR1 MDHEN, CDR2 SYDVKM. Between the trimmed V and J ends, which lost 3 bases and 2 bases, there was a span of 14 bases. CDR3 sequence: CASSLLRAQPYEQYV. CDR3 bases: TGTGCCAGCAGTTTGTTGAGGGCCCAACCCTACGAGCAGTACGTC.

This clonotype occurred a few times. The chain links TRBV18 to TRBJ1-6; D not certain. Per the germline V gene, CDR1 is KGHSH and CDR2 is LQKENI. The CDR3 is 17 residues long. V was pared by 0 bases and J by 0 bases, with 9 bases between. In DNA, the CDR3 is TGTGCCAGCTCACCACCGACGACGAGCTCCTATAATTCACCCCTCCACTTT. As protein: CASSPPTTSSYNSPLHF.

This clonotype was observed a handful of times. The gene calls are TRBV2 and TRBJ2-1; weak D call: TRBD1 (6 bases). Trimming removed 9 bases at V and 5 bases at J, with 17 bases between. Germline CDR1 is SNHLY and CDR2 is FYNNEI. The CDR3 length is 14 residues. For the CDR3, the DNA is TGTGCCAGGGATTTGGACAGCCTAAACAATGAGCAGTTCTTC. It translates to CARDLDSLNNEQFF.

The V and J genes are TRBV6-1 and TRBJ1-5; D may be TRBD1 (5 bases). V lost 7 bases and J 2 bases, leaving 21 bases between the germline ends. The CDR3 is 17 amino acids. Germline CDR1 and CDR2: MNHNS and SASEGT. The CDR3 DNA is TGTGCCAGCATTCCGGGACCCGGGGCGGGGGGCAATCAGCCCCAGCATTTT. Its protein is CASIPGPGAGGNQPQHF.